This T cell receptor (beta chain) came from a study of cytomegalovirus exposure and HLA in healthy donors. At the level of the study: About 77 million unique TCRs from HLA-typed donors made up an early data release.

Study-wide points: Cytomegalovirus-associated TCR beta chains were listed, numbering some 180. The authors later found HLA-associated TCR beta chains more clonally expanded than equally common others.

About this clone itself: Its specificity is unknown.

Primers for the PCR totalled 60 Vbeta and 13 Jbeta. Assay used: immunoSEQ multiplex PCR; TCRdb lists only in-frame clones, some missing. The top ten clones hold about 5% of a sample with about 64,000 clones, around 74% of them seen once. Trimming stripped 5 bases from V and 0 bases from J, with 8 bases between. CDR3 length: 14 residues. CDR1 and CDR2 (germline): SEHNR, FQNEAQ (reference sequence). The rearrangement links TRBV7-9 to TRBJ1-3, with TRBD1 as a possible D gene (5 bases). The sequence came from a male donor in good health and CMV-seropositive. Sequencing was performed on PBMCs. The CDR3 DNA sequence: TGTGCCAGCAGCCCCGGACACTCTGGAAACACCATATATTTT. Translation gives CASSPGHSGNTIYF.